This T cell receptor (beta chain) is from a study of T cell responses to AZD1222 COVID-19 vaccine. Overall study results and limits: Reports say nearly half of spike-specific TCRs go after unmutated variant regions. Repertoires were collected only later (after the peak T cell response had occurred).

Assay used: immunoSEQ multiplex PCR; TCRdb lists only in-frame clones, some missing. The sample shows 150,000 or so clones, 90% to 95% of them seen only once. The CDR3 consists of 15 residues. The V segment lost 0 bases and the J segment 7 bases; nucleotides outside the gene matches: 2. Germline CDR1 is SGHRS and CDR2 is YFSETQ. Remarks on this clone: Its antigen remains unknown.

This specimen consisted of peripheral blood, obtained 28 days after the second AZD1222 dose. The V call is TRBV5-1, the J call TRBJ2-1, with TRBD2 matching over 12 bases. This clonotype was sampled from an adult who received the AZD1222 COVID-19 vaccine. The CDR3 spells CASSLGLAGANEQFF. The CDR3 coding sequence is TGCGCCAGCAGCTTGGGACTAGCGGGAGCTAATGAGCAGTTCTTC. Complete variable domain (other parts from reference TRBV5-1 and TRBJ2-1): KAGVTQTPRYLIKTRGQQVTLSCSPISGHRSVSWYQQTPGQGLQFLFEYFSETQRNKGNFPGRFSGRQFSNSRSEMNVSTLELGDSALYLCASSLGLAGANEQFFGPGTRLTVL.